Each of the 22 T cell receptor beta chains below was sequenced from the same sample in a study of T cell clonality in common variable immunodeficiency. Some clones are missing from TCRdb's copy, which holds only in-frame ones; the method was immunoSEQ multiplex PCR. The table lists approximately 64,000 clones, no singletons, with around 1.7% in the top ten. The specimen was peripheral blood mononuclear cells. These TCRs come from a person aged 18 to 69 in good health.

The sample holds many counts of this clone. Sequencing ends 3 residues short of the CDR3 end; the germline J gene provides the rest. The genes are TRBV7-8 and TRBJ1-1; no firm D call. Germline loops: CDR1 SGHVS, CDR2 FQNEAQ. This CDR3 has 16 amino acids. Trimming stripped 1 base from V and 3 bases from J, with 15 bases between. The sequenced part of the CDR3 DNA is TGTGCCAGCAGCTTAGTAAACTCCCAGGTGCACACTGAA. It codes for CASSLVNSQVHTE. The entire CDR3 is CASSLVNSQVHTEAFF.

The table lists this clone with a few counts. Read sequence stops 3 residues before the CDR3 end, and the germline J gene provides the missing end. V usage is TRBV19 and J usage is TRBJ2-7; 9 bases are shared with TRBD2. The CDR3 extends over 15 amino acids. Germline CDR1 is LNHDA and CDR2 is SQIVND (reference sequence). Trimming at V came to 3 bases and at J to 4 bases, leaving 7 bases not matched to a gene. The CDR3 bases that were read are TGTGCCAGTAGTATCGCGGGAGGGATCGGGTACGAG. This sequence encodes CASSIAGGIGYE. The entire CDR3 protein is CASSIAGGIGYEQYF.

This clone was counted ten times or more. The CDR3 is cut off 3 residues early in the read; its end comes from the germline J gene. The V call is TRBV23-1, the J call TRBJ1-3; 7 nucleotides match TRBD1. TRBV23-1 is sorted into the ORF group, with uncertain function. The V and J ends lost 2 bases and 0 bases, in that order; junction bases with no gene match: 4. CDR3 length equals 16 residues. The CDR3 DNA, read in part, is TGCGCCAGCAGTCAAGCGGGACAGTACTCTGGAAACACC. It specifies CASSQAGQYSGNT. The full CDR3 sequence reads CASSQAGQYSGNTIYF.

This clone was counted at least ten times. The CDR3 goes on 3 residues after the read ends, and that part is filled in from the germline J gene. This chain uses TRBV20-1 with TRBJ1-1; the D gene is possibly TRBD1 (5 bases). CDR1 and CDR2 from the germline V gene are DFQATT and SNEGSKA (reference sequence). V was trimmed by 1 base and J by 0 bases, leaving 15 bases between them. CDR3 length: 16 amino acids. The DNA read from the CDR3 is TGCAGTGCTAGAGTTTTATTCCAGGGCATGAACACTGAA. As protein: CSARVLFQGMNTE. In full, the CDR3 reads CSARVLFQGMNTEAFF.

Ten or more counts support this clone. Coverage ceases 3 residues before the CDR3 finishes, and the germline J gene fills in the end. The rearrangement uses TRBV7-2 and TRBJ1-5; D unclear. Germline V gene sequence: CDR1 SGHTA, CDR2 FQGNSA. This CDR3 region has 14 residues. V lost 3 bases and J 0 bases, leaving 6 bases between the germline ends. The CDR3 DNA, read in part, is TGTGCCAGCAGCTTGTATCCTAGCAATCAGCCC. Its protein is CASSLYPSNQP. The CDR3 in its entirety is CASSLYPSNQPQHF. Combining the CDR3 with reference TRBV7-2 and TRBJ1-5 gives the whole variable domain GAGVSQSPSNKVTEKGKDVELRCDPISGHTALYWYRQSLGQGLEFLIYFQGNSAPDKSGLPSDRFSAERTGGSVSTLTIQRTQQEDSAVYLCASSLYPSNQPQHFGDGTRLSIL.

This clone was seen repeatedly, ten times or more. The read terminates 3 residues ahead of where the CDR3 ends, so the germline J gene completes it. The chain combines TRBV4-1 with TRBJ2-2, with 8 bases matching TRBD2. V gave up 1 base and J gave up 3 bases; unmatched junction bases: 7. Germline loops: CDR1 MGHRA, CDR2 YSYEKL. CDR3 length: 17 residues. The part of the CDR3 DNA that was read is TGCGCCAGCAGCCAAGGAATCGCGGGGGGATACACCGGGGAG. This gives the protein CASSQGIAGGYTGE. The CDR3 in full is CASSQGIAGGYTGELFF.

The table lists this clone with many counts. The missing CDR3 end, 3 residues past where the read stops, is filled in from the germline J gene. The genes are TRBV15 and TRBJ1-5; 7 nucleotides match TRBD1. This CDR3 is built from 17 residues. Trimming cost V 1 base and J 4 bases; bases outside gene matches: 10. The germline V gene encodes CDR1 LNHNV and CDR2 YYDKDF (reference sequence). Here the CDR3 reads CATSRGGTARSNQPQHF. The CDR3 DNA, read in part, is TGTGCCACCAGCAGAGGGGGGACAGCTCGTTCAAATCAGCCC. The variable domain in full, with the rest retrieved from reference TRBV15 and TRBJ1-5, is DAMVIQNPRYQVTQFGKPVTLSCSQTLNHNVMYWYQQKSSQAPKLLFHYYDKDFNNEADTPDNFQSRRPNTSFCFLDIRSPGLGDTAMYLCATSRGGTARSNQPQHFGDGTRLSIL.

In its sample, this clone was seen many times. The CDR3 extends 3 residues past the end of the read, so its final part is completed from the germline J gene. This chain links TRBV11-2 with TRBJ2-3; TRBD2 agrees at 10 bases. The germline gives CDR1 SGHAT, CDR2 FQNNGV. The J segment lost 5 bases and the V segment lost 5 bases, leaving 4 bases of the junction unmatched. CDR3 length equals 14 residues. The CDR3 sequence is CASSVGTSEDTQYF. The part of the CDR3 DNA that was read is TGTGCCAGCAGCGTGGGGACTAGCGAAGATACG.

Many counts were recorded for this clone. The read is 3 residues too short to cover the CDR3 end, so that end is filled in from the germline J gene. The chain is built from TRBV5-1 and TRBJ2-7, with TRBD1 matching over 9 bases. V shed 0 bases and J 2 bases; nucleotides not matched to a gene: 3. Germline-derived CDR1 and CDR2 are SGHRS and YFSETQ. The CDR3 is 15 residues long. CDR3 bases read: TGCGCCAGCAGCTTGGTGTGGACAGGGGCCTACGAG. Translating gives CASSLVWTGAYE. The entire CDR3 protein reads CASSLVWTGAYEQYF.

This clone has ten or more counts. The read ends 3 residues shy of where the CDR3 ends; the end is completed using the germline J gene. The rearrangement links TRBV5-4 to TRBJ2-7; D might be TRBD1 (6 bases). The V end was cut by 0 bases, the J end by 4 bases, with 14 bases between. The germline V gene encodes CDR1 SGHNT and CDR2 YYREEE (reference sequence). The CDR3 has 15 amino acids. The CDR3 sequence is CASSLVGRGAYEQYF. The part of the CDR3 DNA that was read is TGTGCCAGCAGCTTGGTTGGCAGGGGCGCTTACGAG.

The table lists this clone with many counts. The DNA ends 3 residues before the CDR3 does, and the rest of the CDR3 is filled in from the germline J gene. The chain uses TRBV20-1 and TRBJ2-2; TRBD2 agrees at 7 bases. V shed 0 bases and J 3 bases; nucleotides not matched to a gene: 7. Germline CDR1 is DFQATT and CDR2 is SNEGSKA (reference sequence). CDR3 length: 16 residues. The CDR3 is CSARDLGLGDTGELFF. CDR3 DNA, as far as it was read: TGCAGTGCTAGAGATTTAGGACTAGGGGACACCGGGGAG.

This clone was picked up many times. The sequenced fragment ends 3 residues before the CDR3 boundary, so the rest is inferred from the germline J gene. The chain is built from TRBV20-1 and TRBJ2-7, with 8 positions matching TRBD2. The CDR3 has 13 residues. CDR1 and CDR2 (germline): DFQATT, SNEGSKA (reference sequence). V lost 1 base to trimming and J lost 4 bases; unmatched junction nucleotides: 3. The part of the CDR3 DNA that was read is TGCAGTGCTAGAGCTAGCGGGTATTACGAG. Amino acids: CSARASGYYE. The CDR3 as a whole reads CSARASGYYEQYF.

This clone has a handful of counts. The CDR3 end falls 3 residues outside the read, so it is completed with the germline J gene. V usage is TRBV19 and J usage is TRBJ1-4; 9 bases are a match to TRBD1. This CDR3 is 13 amino acids long. Germline V gene sequence: CDR1 LNHDA, CDR2 SQIVND (reference sequence). V shed 9 bases, J shed 8 bases, and the junction held 7 bases outside the gene matches. The sequenced CDR3 bases are TGTGCCAGCCGGGACAGGGTGGGGGAAAAA. Residues: CASRDRVGEK. The CDR3 reads in full as CASRDRVGEKLFF. Together with reference TRBV19 and TRBJ1-4, the CDR3 gives the full variable domain: DGGITQSPKYLFRKEGQNVTLSCEQNLNHDAMYWYRQDPGQGLRLIYYSQIVNDFQKGDIAEGYSVSREKKESFPLTVTSAQKNPTAFYLCASRDRVGEKLFFGSGTQLSVL.

This clone showed up many times. Read sequence stops 3 residues before the CDR3 end, and the germline J gene provides the missing end. The rearrangement uses TRBV28 and TRBJ2-7; TRBD1 is a possible D gene (6 bases). The ends were cut back, 10 bases at V and 4 bases at J, with 14 bases in the middle. CDR3 length: 12 amino acids. Germline CDR1 reads MDHEN; CDR2 reads SYDVKM. The CDR3 bases that were read are TGTGCCATAGGACAGAGCTTTTACGAG. It translates to CAIGQSFYE. The entire CDR3 is CAIGQSFYEQYF.

This clone was picked up many times. The CDR3 end falls 3 residues outside the read, so it is completed with the germline J gene. V usage is TRBV29-1 and J usage is TRBJ1-5, with 7 bases that match TRBD1. CDR1 and CDR2 (germline): SQVTM, ANQGSEA. With V trimmed by 6 bases and J by 6 bases, 8 bases remained unmatched. CDR3 length: 13 amino acids. CDR3 residues: CSVADREGQPQHF. Partial CDR3 DNA: TGCAGCGTCGCCGACAGGGAGGGTCAGCCC.

This clone was seen at least ten times. The observed sequence ends 3 residues before the CDR3 terminus, with the missing tail filled in from the germline J gene. The chain joins TRBV5-1 to TRBJ1-4; 7 bases line up with TRBD1. CDR1 and CDR2 from the germline V gene are SGHRS and YFSETQ. This CDR3 has 14 residues. The V and J ends lost 9 bases and 4 bases, in that order; junction bases with no gene match: 9. The sequenced CDR3 bases are TGCGCCACCCGGCGGGACAGTTATAATGAAAAA. Translation: CATRRDSYNEK. The complete CDR3 sequence is CATRRDSYNEKLFF.

In this sample, this clone turned up many times. Sequencing ends 3 residues short of the CDR3 end; the germline J gene provides the rest. This chain connects TRBV29-1 to TRBJ2-7; 7 bases fit TRBD1. Per germline, CDR1 SQVTM and CDR2 ANQGSEA. The ends lost 4 bases at V and 3 bases at J; junction bases unmatched: 3. This CDR3 is built from 12 residues. The sequenced CDR3 bases are TGCAGCGTTGGGGACAGCAACTACGAG. This sequence encodes CSVGDSNYE. The entire CDR3 protein is CSVGDSNYEQYF.

This clone was detected ten times or more. CDR3 region: CASSIASTSSGNTIYF. The sequenced part of the CDR3 DNA is TGCGCCAGCAGCATCGCTTCGACAAGCTCTGGAAACACC. The chain employs TRBV5-1 and TRBJ1-3; no clear D gene. The read falls 3 residues short of the CDR3 end, and the missing part is taken from the germline J gene. Germline V lookup: CDR1 SGHRS, CDR2 YFSETQ. The CDR3 loop spans 16 amino acids. Trimming removed 4 bases from V and 0 bases from J, with 14 bases in between.

This clone was counted a few times. The CDR3 end falls 3 residues outside the read, so it is completed with the germline J gene. V usage is TRBV6-2 or TRBV6-3 and J usage is TRBJ2-2, with D perhaps matching TRBD1 (5 bases). The CDR3 totals 15 residues. Trimming removed 0 bases from V and 4 bases from J, with 9 bases in between. The germline CDR1 and CDR2 sequences are MNHEY and SVGEGT. The DNA read from the CDR3 is TGTGCCAGCAGTTACTCATGGGGCTTCACCGGGGAG. Translation gives CASSYSWGFTGE. The entire CDR3 is CASSYSWGFTGELFF.

This clone came up many times. The CDR3 end is not reached by the read, which stops 3 residues before it; the germline J gene fills it in. The rearrangement joins TRBV6-1 to TRBJ2-4; no firm D call. V was shortened by 2 bases and J by 0 bases, with 8 bases between the two germline ends. CDR1 is MNHNS, CDR2 SASEGT, per germline. The CDR3 spans 15 residues. The CDR3 DNA, read in part, is TGTGCCAGCAGTGAACAGACTCTAGCCAAAAACATT. Its protein product is CASSEQTLAKNI. The whole CDR3 protein reads CASSEQTLAKNIQYF.

This clone was counted many times. The read ends 3 residues early relative to the CDR3; the germline J gene fills the gap. This chain links TRBV18 with TRBJ2-1; D is possibly TRBD2 (5 bases). Germline V gives CDR1 KGHSH, CDR2 LQKENI. V was trimmed by 6 bases and J by 4 bases, leaving 19 bases between them. The length of the CDR3 is 16 residues. CDR3 sequence: CASSPMSAAIYNEQFF. The sequenced CDR3 bases are TGTGCCAGCTCGCCCATGTCAGCGGCGATTTACAATGAG.

This clone appeared many times. The DNA ends 3 residues before the CDR3 does, and the rest of the CDR3 is filled in from the germline J gene. V gene TRBV14 combines with J gene TRBJ1-1, with 9 nucleotides matching TRBD1. CDR1 and CDR2 from the germline V gene are SGHDN and FVKESK. The CDR3 runs to 17 residues. The V and J ends lost 2 bases and 3 bases, in that order; junction bases with no gene match: 10. CDR3 sequence: CASSQTGTGNLHTEAFF. CDR3 bases read: TGTGCCAGCAGCCAAACAGGGACAGGGAACTTGCACACTGAA.